One sample yielded the 10 T cell receptor beta chains listed below, sequenced in a study of CD8+ T cells in alopecia areata. Treatment given: oral pan-JAK inhibitor, 5-10 mg twice daily. Sequencing used cDNA as its template, made by extracting RNA and reverse transcribing it. The assay was immunoSEQ multiplex PCR, and TCRdb's table has in-frame clones only and misses some. The sample lists fewer than 150,000 clones, roughly three fifths occurring once. Sequences were derived from CD4+ T cells sorted from blood, sampled at week 24, from a patient treated with tofacitinib. These receptors were obtained from a human donor with alopecia areata.

This chain connects TRBV4-3 to TRBJ1-1; D gene unclear. Germline V gene sequence: CDR1 LGHNA, CDR2 YSLEER. Trimming removed 0 bases at V and 0 bases at J, with 5 bases between. The length of the CDR3 is 14 residues. CDR3 nucleotide sequence: TGCGCCAGCAGCCAAGAGCCGATGAACACTGAAGCTTTCTTT. Protein: CASSQEPMNTEAFF.

This chain joins TRBV28 and TRBJ2-7; a possible D gene is TRBD2 (6 bases). With 2 bases removed from V and 6 bases from J, the gap between germline ends came to 14 bases. This CDR3 is built from 14 residues. Looked up from germline, CDR1 is MDHEN and CDR2 is SYDVKM. The CDR3, as DNA: TGTGCCAGCAGTTTAGTTGGGGGGAACTCCGAGCAGTACTTC. Residues: CASSLVGGNSEQYF.

J is TRBJ2-3 and V is TRBV5-1; possible D gene TRBD2, 7 bases. Germline-derived CDR1 and CDR2 are SGHRS and YFSETQ. The CDR3 is 17 residues long. V lost 1 base, J lost 0 bases, and 15 bases lay in between. CDR3 amino acids: CASSLCGGHNSTDTQYF. The CDR3 coding sequence is TGCGCCAGCAGCTTGTGCGGGGGCCACAATAGCACAGATACGCAGTATTTT.

The chain couples TRBV7-2 to TRBJ2-3; 9 bases match TRBD2. The V gene end was trimmed by 6 bases and the J gene end by 0 bases; junction bases not matched to a gene: 7. The CDR3 consists of 16 residues. Germline V gives CDR1 SGHTA, CDR2 FQGNSA. CDR3 DNA sequence: TGTGCCAGCAGGATAGCGGGGGCCTCTAGCACAGATACGCAGTATTTT. Amino acid sequence: CASRIAGASSTDTQYF.

This clone was seen a few times. The rearrangement links TRBV7-9 to TRBJ1-4; tentatively, D is TRBD1 (5 bases). V lost 0 bases, J lost 6 bases, and 11 bases lay in between. CDR3 length: 15 amino acids. The V gene's germline CDR1 is SEHNR and CDR2 FQNEAQ (reference sequence). The CDR3 loop reads CASSLAGAADEKLFF. CDR3 nucleotides: TGTGCCAGCAGCTTAGCAGGGGCGGCGGATGAAAAACTGTTTTTT.

The chain has TRBV28 and TRBJ1-1; weak D call: TRBD1 (5 bases). V was cut by 7 bases and J by 5 bases, with 26 bases left in between. The CDR3 spans 17 residues. Germline V gives CDR1 MDHEN, CDR2 SYDVKM. CDR3 region: CASMPGAGKEAGTEAFF. The CDR3 DNA reads as TGTGCCAGCATGCCTGGGGCAGGGAAGGAGGCGGGGACTGAAGCTTTCTTT.

With regard to this clone: The junction does not match germline at one end; this may be a read error. The chain joins TRBV20-1 to TRBJ2-7, with D unclear. CDR3 length equals 11 residues. Germline V gives CDR1 DFQATT, CDR2 SNEGSKA (reference sequence). The CDR3 sequence is CSAVLEYGQYF. Here the CDR3 DNA reads TGCAGTGCTGTATTGGAGTACGGGCAGTACTTC.

The rearrangement uses TRBV7-9 and TRBJ1-2; D is possibly TRBD1 (5 bases). Germline CDR1 is SEHNR and CDR2 is FQNEAQ (reference sequence). V was clipped by 5 bases and J by 4 bases, with 14 bases between them. The CDR3 sequence is 14 residues long. The CDR3 DNA reads TGTGCCAGCAGCACCCGACAGACGAGCTATGGCTACACCTTC. Its protein is CASSTRQTSYGYTF.

V gene TRBV30 combines with J gene TRBJ1-2; tentative D call: TRBD1 (6 bases). Germline V gives CDR1 GTSNPN, CDR2 SVGIG (reference sequence). The CDR3 is made up of 11 amino acids. The V end lost 4 bases, the J end lost 7 bases, and 10 bases lay between the germline ends. This CDR3 reads CAWNREGGYTF. The CDR3, as DNA: TGTGCCTGGAACAGGGAAGGTGGCTACACCTTC. The full variable domain, its missing parts supplied by reference TRBV30 and TRBJ1-2, is SQTIHQWPATLVQPVGSPLSLECTVEGTSNPNLYWYRQAAGRGLQLLFYSVGIGQISSEVPQNLSASRPQDRQFILSSKKLLLSDSGFYLCAWNREGGYTFGSGTRLTVV.

This chain links TRBV30 with TRBJ2-2; D is unresolved. This CDR3 spans 13 amino acids. V was shortened by 2 bases and J by 6 bases, with 10 bases between the two germline ends. CDR1 is GTSNPN and CDR2 is SVGIG in the germline V gene (reference sequence). In DNA, the CDR3 is TGTGCCTGGAGTCCACCTCGGGCCGGGGAGCTGTTTTTT. Protein sequence: CAWSPPRAGELFF.